Listed below are T cell receptor beta chains from one sample, sequenced in a study of regulatory T cells in long-lasting Graves disease. TCRdb redid the calling of the multiplex PCR reads with MiXCR, one entry per CDR3 protein. The table includes hundreds of thousands of distinct CDR3 sequences, approximately 15% detected once. The sample also formed part of further work on T cells in Graves' hyperthyroidism and ophthalmopathy.

This material consisted of peripheral blood mononuclear cells (PBMCs), taken at new diagnosis, from a patient treated with antithyroid drugs. These TCRs come from a woman between 25 and 40 years old with Graves disease. CDR3s include the opening cysteine and the closing phenylalanine or tryptophan. Each record gives: D gene, V gene, J gene, clone size, CDR3 DNA, CDR3 protein. D genes are given only for firm matches. Rows give clone size only sometimes, using once, few, many, or a class for an expanded clone.

d_call: TRBD2
v_call: TRBV20-1
j_call: TRBJ2-7
clone_size: many
cdr3_nt: TGCAGTGCTCGGACCCCGGGACTAGCGGCTTACGAGCAGTACTTC
cdr3_aa: CSARTPGLAAYEQYF

d_call: TRBD1
v_call: TRBV5-4
j_call: TRBJ2-6
clone_size: few
cdr3_nt: TGTGCCAGCAGCTTGGCCTGGACAGGGGGCGCGGCGGGGGCCAACGTCCTGACTTTC
cdr3_aa: CASSLAWTGGAAGANVLTF

d_call: TRBD1
v_call: TRBV10-2
j_call: TRBJ2-7
clone_size: .
cdr3_nt: TGCGCCAGCAGCCCGAGCGACAGGGTCGGACCGCAGTACTTC
cdr3_aa: CASSPSDRVGPQYF

d_call: TRBD1
v_call: TRBV3-1
j_call: TRBJ2-7
clone_size: few
cdr3_nt: TGTGCCAGCAGCTTCGGACAGGGTGGAAGGTACGAGCAGTACTTC
cdr3_aa: CASSFGQGGRYEQYF

d_call: TRBD2
v_call: TRBV20-1
j_call: TRBJ2-7
clone_size: many
cdr3_nt: TGCAGTGCTAGACTAGCGGGAGGGTCCTACGAGCAGTACTTC
cdr3_aa: CSARLAGGSYEQYF

d_call: .
v_call: TRBV15
j_call: TRBJ2-7
clone_size: .
cdr3_nt: TGTGCCACCAGCAACCTCCGGGCGGGTTTCGAGCAGTACTTC
cdr3_aa: CATSNLRAGFEQYF

d_call: TRBD2
v_call: TRBV6-2/TRBV6-3
j_call: TRBJ2-3
clone_size: .
cdr3_nt: TGTGCCAGCAGTTTATGGCTAGCGGGAACAGATACGCAGTATTTT
cdr3_aa: CASSLWLAGTDTQYF

d_call: .
v_call: TRBV28
j_call: TRBJ1-2
clone_size: many
cdr3_nt: TGTGCCAGCAGTTTTCCCGAAGGAACGGACCTTAGGGGCTACACCTTC
cdr3_aa: CASSFPEGTDLRGYTF

d_call: .
v_call: TRBV18
j_call: TRBJ2-7
clone_size: many
cdr3_nt: TGTGCCAGCTCACCATCGCGGGACACCATACTCGAGCAGTACTTC
cdr3_aa: CASSPSRDTILEQYF

d_call: TRBD1
v_call: TRBV20-1
j_call: TRBJ1-5
clone_size: .
cdr3_nt: TGCAGCTTTTCTTACAGGGGAAGCAATCAGCCCCAGCATTTT
cdr3_aa: CSFSYRGSNQPQHF

d_call: .
v_call: TRBV29-1
j_call: TRBJ2-5
clone_size: .
cdr3_nt: TGCAGCGCCCTTTCGGGCAGGGAAGCCGTGGAGACCCAGTACTTC
cdr3_aa: CSALSGREAVETQYF

d_call: .
v_call: TRBV13
j_call: TRBJ2-3
clone_size: few
cdr3_nt: TGTGCCAGCAGCTTGGACGGGGGGCGACCAGATACGCAGTATTTT
cdr3_aa: CASSLDGGRPDTQYF

d_call: .
v_call: TRBV5-1
j_call: TRBJ2-1
clone_size: few
cdr3_nt: TGCGCCAGCAACGATGGCGGGCAGGCTTACAATGAGCAGTTCTTC
cdr3_aa: CASNDGGQAYNEQFF

d_call: TRBD2
v_call: TRBV2
j_call: TRBJ2-7
clone_size: many
cdr3_nt: TGTGCCAGCAGTAAAAGGACTAGCGGGATCGAGCAGTACTTC
cdr3_aa: CASSKRTSGIEQYF

d_call: .
v_call: TRBV27
j_call: TRBJ1-2
clone_size: .
cdr3_nt: TGTGCCAGCAGTTTATCTGGCAGCGCCTATGGCTACACCTTC
cdr3_aa: CASSLSGSAYGYTF

d_call: .
v_call: TRBV7-8
j_call: TRBJ1-5
clone_size: few
cdr3_nt: TGTGCCAGCAGCTTAGCAGGGTTTATGGGGCCCCAGCATTTT
cdr3_aa: CASSLAGFMGPQHF

d_call: TRBD1
v_call: TRBV7-9
j_call: TRBJ2-1
clone_size: many
cdr3_nt: TGTGCCAGCAGCCGTAGGGACAGAAACAATGAGCAGTTCTTC
cdr3_aa: CASSRRDRNNEQFF

d_call: .
v_call: TRBV12-3/TRBV12-4
j_call: TRBJ1-4
clone_size: many
cdr3_nt: TGTGCCAGCAGGTGGAGCGGGTCTAATGAAAAACTGTTTTTT
cdr3_aa: CASRWSGSNEKLFF

d_call: .
v_call: TRBV20-1
j_call: TRBJ2-7
clone_size: once
cdr3_nt: TGCAGTGCTAGAGATTTTCGGGGCACCACCTCCTACGAGCAGTACTTC
cdr3_aa: CSARDFRGTTSYEQYF

d_call: .
v_call: TRBV12-3/TRBV12-4
j_call: TRBJ2-1
clone_size: many
cdr3_nt: TGTGCCAGCAGTTTGTCGCGGTTGACCGGTCGGGGGGCCGGCCCCAATGAGCAGTTCTTC
cdr3_aa: CASSLSRLTGRGAGPNEQFF

d_call: TRBD2
v_call: TRBV7-2
j_call: TRBJ2-4
clone_size: many
cdr3_nt: TGTGCCAGCAGCTTAAGCGGGGTACTAGCCAAAAACATTCAGTACTTC
cdr3_aa: CASSLSGVLAKNIQYF

d_call: .
v_call: TRBV7-2
j_call: TRBJ2-4
clone_size: .
cdr3_nt: TGTGCCAGCAGCTTTGGACAGCCAAACATTCAGTACTTC
cdr3_aa: CASSFGQPNIQYF

d_call: .
v_call: TRBV19
j_call: TRBJ1-1
clone_size: .
cdr3_nt: TGTGCCAGTAGTCCGACGAGAGGGACTGAAGCTTTCTTT
cdr3_aa: CASSPTRGTEAFF

d_call: TRBD1
v_call: TRBV19
j_call: TRBJ1-5
clone_size: many
cdr3_nt: TGTGCCAGTAGTCCTGGGACAGGGAGGGGTAATCAGCCCCAGCATTTT
cdr3_aa: CASSPGTGRGNQPQHF

d_call: .
v_call: TRBV12-3/TRBV12-4
j_call: TRBJ2-3
clone_size: many
cdr3_nt: TGTGCCAGCAGTTTAAGGTTCGGCTCCCCAAACACAGATACGCAGTATTTT
cdr3_aa: CASSLRFGSPNTDTQYF

d_call: .
v_call: TRBV7-9
j_call: TRBJ2-3
clone_size: .
cdr3_nt: TGTGCCAGCAGCAGCGGAAGTTCAGGGATCCCCCGCACAGATACGCAGTATTTT
cdr3_aa: CASSSGSSGIPRTDTQYF

d_call: .
v_call: TRBV18
j_call: TRBJ2-5
clone_size: many
cdr3_nt: TGTGCCAGCTCACCGGGACGCCGAGGGGAGACCCAGTACTTC
cdr3_aa: CASSPGRRGETQYF

d_call: .
v_call: TRBV15
j_call: TRBJ1-1
clone_size: many
cdr3_nt: TGTGCCACCAGCAGAGATCCGGAGAACACTGAAGCTTTCTTT
cdr3_aa: CATSRDPENTEAFF

d_call: .
v_call: TRBV27
j_call: TRBJ2-3
clone_size: .
cdr3_nt: TGTGCCAGCAGGCCATTGGGCGGCACAGATACGCAGTATTTT
cdr3_aa: CASRPLGGTDTQYF

d_call: TRBD1
v_call: TRBV27
j_call: TRBJ1-1
clone_size: .
cdr3_nt: TGTGCCAGCACCGGGACAGGGACGAACACTGAAGCTTTCTTT
cdr3_aa: CASTGTGTNTEAFF

d_call: TRBD2
v_call: TRBV28
j_call: TRBJ2-3
clone_size: many
cdr3_nt: TGTGCCAGCATGTGGGCGCGGGAGGGCTCAGATACGCAGTATTTT
cdr3_aa: CASMWAREGSDTQYF

d_call: TRBD1
v_call: TRBV19
j_call: TRBJ1-1
clone_size: .
cdr3_nt: TGTGCCAGTCACCCCGTGACAGGGGGGAGATTTGAAGCTTTCTTT
cdr3_aa: CASHPVTGGRFEAFF

d_call: TRBD1
v_call: TRBV7-6
j_call: TRBJ2-7
clone_size: many
cdr3_nt: TGTGCCAGCAGCTTTGGGGACAGGGCAAGGTACGAGCAGTACTTC
cdr3_aa: CASSFGDRARYEQYF

d_call: .
v_call: TRBV19
j_call: TRBJ1-2
clone_size: .
cdr3_nt: TGTGCCAGTACCCACAGGGACTACTATGGCTACACCTTC
cdr3_aa: CASTHRDYYGYTF

d_call: .
v_call: TRBV7-7
j_call: TRBJ2-3
clone_size: .
cdr3_nt: TGTGCTAGCAGCCCCTCAGTAACACGCACAGATACGCAGTATTTT
cdr3_aa: CASSPSVTRTDTQYF

d_call: .
v_call: TRBV3-1
j_call: TRBJ1-2
clone_size: few
cdr3_nt: TGTGCCAGCAGCCAAGAACTGGGGACATTCTATGGCTACACCTTC
cdr3_aa: CASSQELGTFYGYTF

d_call: .
v_call: TRBV5-1
j_call: TRBJ2-1
clone_size: .
cdr3_nt: TGCGCCAGCAGCTTGGGGGGGTGGGCCTACAATGAGCAGTTCTTC
cdr3_aa: CASSLGGWAYNEQFF

d_call: .
v_call: TRBV7-2
j_call: TRBJ2-1
clone_size: .
cdr3_nt: TGTGCCAGCAGCTTAGTACTGTTTGGGGCCGGGGAGCAGTTCTTC
cdr3_aa: CASSLVLFGAGEQFF

d_call: .
v_call: TRBV12-3/TRBV12-4
j_call: TRBJ2-5
clone_size: many
cdr3_nt: TGTGCCAGCAGTTCCGCCCAGGAGACCCAGTACTTC
cdr3_aa: CASSSAQETQYF

d_call: .
v_call: TRBV3-1
j_call: TRBJ2-2
clone_size: few
cdr3_nt: TGTGCCAGCTCGAAGTTCTCCACCGGGGAGCTGTTTTTT
cdr3_aa: CASSKFSTGELFF

d_call: .
v_call: TRBV28
j_call: TRBJ1-2
clone_size: .
cdr3_nt: TGTGCCAGCAGTTTAATAGGGGACGGTTACGGCTACACCTTC
cdr3_aa: CASSLIGDGYGYTF

d_call: TRBD1
v_call: TRBV20-1
j_call: TRBJ2-1
clone_size: .
cdr3_nt: TGCAGTGCTAGAGCACCCACCGGGACAGGATTATACAATGAGCAGTTCTTC
cdr3_aa: CSARAPTGTGLYNEQFF

d_call: .
v_call: TRBV9
j_call: TRBJ2-2
clone_size: once
cdr3_nt: TGTGCCAGCAGCGTAGACCCGGCTGGGGAGCTGTTTTTT
cdr3_aa: CASSVDPAGELFF

d_call: TRBD2
v_call: TRBV12-3/TRBV12-4
j_call: TRBJ2-7
clone_size: .
cdr3_nt: TGTGCCAGCTCACCATCCAGCGGGACGCCCTACGAGCAGTACTTC
cdr3_aa: CASSPSSGTPYEQYF

d_call: .
v_call: TRBV11-1
j_call: TRBJ1-5
clone_size: many
cdr3_nt: TGTGCCAGCAGCTTAGAAGCAGGGCAGCCCCAGCATTTT
cdr3_aa: CASSLEAGQPQHF

d_call: TRBD1
v_call: TRBV27
j_call: TRBJ2-7
clone_size: many
cdr3_nt: TGTGCCAGCAGTCCGACAGGGGACCTAGGCGAGCAGTACTTC
cdr3_aa: CASSPTGDLGEQYF

d_call: .
v_call: TRBV5-1
j_call: TRBJ1-2
clone_size: .
cdr3_nt: TGCGCCAGCAGCCCCGTGGGTCTTTTTTATGGCTACACCTTC
cdr3_aa: CASSPVGLFYGYTF

d_call: TRBD1
v_call: TRBV6-1
j_call: TRBJ1-2
clone_size: few
cdr3_nt: TGTGCCAGCAGATTCAACAGGGACAGCTATGGCTACACCTTC
cdr3_aa: CASRFNRDSYGYTF

d_call: .
v_call: TRBV19
j_call: TRBJ1-6
clone_size: few
cdr3_nt: TGTGCCAGTAGTATGCCCGGGACACCCCTCCACTTT
cdr3_aa: CASSMPGTPLHF

d_call: .
v_call: TRBV12-3/TRBV12-4
j_call: TRBJ1-1
clone_size: many
cdr3_nt: TGTGCCAGCTCATCCGGGACACTTGAAGCTTTCTTT
cdr3_aa: CASSSGTLEAFF

d_call: .
v_call: TRBV2
j_call: TRBJ2-5
clone_size: many
cdr3_nt: TGTGCCAGCAGTGAATCGGGCCCTAGGACCCAGTACTTC
cdr3_aa: CASSESGPRTQYF

d_call: TRBD1
v_call: TRBV19
j_call: TRBJ1-6
clone_size: many
cdr3_nt: TGTGCCAGTACCCGGGACAGCGCCTATAATTCACCCCTCCACTTT
cdr3_aa: CASTRDSAYNSPLHF

d_call: TRBD1
v_call: TRBV3-1
j_call: TRBJ2-7
clone_size: few
cdr3_nt: TGTGCCAGCAGCCCGGGACAGTCTTCCTCCTACGAGCAGTACTTC
cdr3_aa: CASSPGQSSSYEQYF

d_call: .
v_call: TRBV3-1
j_call: TRBJ1-5
clone_size: few
cdr3_nt: TGTGCCAGCAGCCCCCCCGGGCTCAATCAGCCCCAGCATTTT
cdr3_aa: CASSPPGLNQPQHF

d_call: .
v_call: TRBV4-1
j_call: TRBJ2-7
clone_size: few
cdr3_nt: TGCGCCAGCAGCCAACGGACGGGAGACTACGAGCAGTACTTC
cdr3_aa: CASSQRTGDYEQYF

d_call: .
v_call: TRBV19
j_call: TRBJ1-1
clone_size: .
cdr3_nt: TGTGCCAGTAGTGCACAGGGACGAACAGAAGCTTTCTTT
cdr3_aa: CASSAQGRTEAFF

d_call: .
v_call: TRBV7-9
j_call: TRBJ2-1
clone_size: many
cdr3_nt: TGTGCCAGCAGCTTTGGGACTGTCTCCTACAATGAGCAGTTCTTC
cdr3_aa: CASSFGTVSYNEQFF

d_call: .
v_call: TRBV28
j_call: TRBJ2-2
clone_size: few
cdr3_nt: TGTGCCAGCAGTTTGTACCAGGGGAACACCGGGGAGCTGTTTTTT
cdr3_aa: CASSLYQGNTGELFF

d_call: TRBD2
v_call: TRBV20-1
j_call: TRBJ2-7
clone_size: .
cdr3_nt: TGCAGTGCTAAACGACTAGCGGGGACTGACGAGCAGTACTTC
cdr3_aa: CSAKRLAGTDEQYF

d_call: .
v_call: TRBV18
j_call: TRBJ1-4
clone_size: .
cdr3_nt: TGTGCCAGCTCGCCGGACAGTGGGGAAGAAAAACTGTTTTTT
cdr3_aa: CASSPDSGEEKLFF